A selection of T cell receptor beta chains follows, all from one sample in a study of Graves' ophthalmopathy and Graves' hyperthyroidism. MiXCR, run by TCRdb on the multiplex PCR reads, gives a single entry per CDR3 protein. This table holds approximately 210,000 distinct CDR3 sequences, 29% found once. Sequencing used peripheral blood. The receptors here all came from a man aged 50 or older with Graves' ophthalmopathy. The CDR3 runs from the conserved cysteine through the conserved F or W. Each record gives: clone size, J gene, V gene, CDR3 length, D gene, CDR3 protein, CDR3 DNA. D genes are given only for firm matches. Where a row states a size, it is once, few, many or the class of an expanded clone; other rows omit it.

- TRBJ1-2 TRBV6-2/TRBV6-3 16 TRBD1 CASSYSGQAYDYGYTF TGTGCCAGCAGTTACTCGGGACAGGCATACGACTATGGCTACACCTTC
- TRBJ1-1 TRBV9 14 - CASSGTGFGTEAFF TGTGCCAGCAGCGGTACAGGGTTCGGCACTGAAGCTTTCTTT
many TRBJ1-1 TRBV4-3 13 - CASSLAVRTEAFF TGCGCCAGCAGCCTAGCCGTGAGGACTGAAGCTTTCTTT
many TRBJ1-5 TRBV19 13 - CASTYSGEQPQHF TGTGCCAGTACCTATTCTGGGGAACAGCCCCAGCATTTT
many TRBJ2-7 TRBV10-3 16 TRBD2 CAISESSGSSSYEQYF TGTGCCATCAGTGAGTCCAGCGGGAGTTCTTCCTACGAGCAGTACTTC
many TRBJ1-5 TRBV4-1 14 - CASSRNRAERPQHF TGCGCCAGCAGCAGAAACAGGGCCGAGCGGCCCCAGCATTTT
- TRBJ1-2 TRBV4-1 14 - CASSLSPGNYGYTF TGCGCCAGCAGCCTCTCCCCAGGAAACTATGGCTACACCTTC
many TRBJ2-7 TRBV6-6 12 TRBD1 CATGGQGNEQYF TGTGCCACCGGAGGACAGGGGAACGAGCAGTACTTC
many TRBJ2-7 TRBV19 14 - CASSGGDRSYEQYF TGTGCCAGTAGTGGGGGGGACAGATCCTACGAGCAGTACTTC
once TRBJ2-3 TRBV6-1 15 TRBD2 CASSSGAGRADTQYF TGTGCCAGCAGCTCTGGGGCGGGGAGGGCAGATACGCAGTATTTT
- TRBJ1-1 TRBV24-1 15 - CATSDLQRGNTEAFF TGTGCCACCAGTGATTTGCAACGGGGGAACACTGAAGCTTTCTTT
once TRBJ2-4 TRBV2 14 - CASSEGTARRIQYF TGTGCCAGCAGTGAGGGGACGGCCCGGAGGATTCAGTACTTC
many TRBJ1-5 TRBV3-1 15 - CASSQEVGARQPQHF TGTGCCAGCAGCCAAGAGGTGGGGGCGCGTCAGCCCCAGCATTTT
many TRBJ1-6 TRBV12-3/TRBV12-4 12 TRBD1 CASQTGDSPLHF TGTGCCAGCCAGACAGGGGATTCACCCCTCCACTTT
many TRBJ1-1 TRBV5-1 14 TRBD1 CASSSGGAKTEAFF TGCGCCAGCAGCTCAGGGGGCGCGAAGACTGAAGCTTTCTTT
many TRBJ1-5 TRBV7-8 14 TRBD1 CASTRDRVDQPQHF TGTGCCAGCACTCGGGACAGGGTTGATCAGCCCCAGCATTTT
many TRBJ1-5 TRBV4-3 15 - CASSQEMGGNQPQHF TGCGCCAGCAGCCAAGAAATGGGGGGTAATCAGCCCCAGCATTTT
- TRBJ1-2 TRBV6-1 11 - CASAGAGGYTF TGTGCCAGCGCAGGGGCGGGTGGCTACACCTTC
many TRBJ1-5 TRBV6-5 14 - CASSYGRKNQPQHF TGTGCCAGCAGTTATGGGCGGAAAAATCAGCCCCAGCATTTT
- TRBJ2-5 TRBV4-2 15 - CASSQDGGRGETQYF TGTGCCAGCAGCCAAGACGGGGGGCGCGGGGAGACCCAGTACTTC
many TRBJ1-2 TRBV20-1 15 - CSAGIGYSANYGYTF TGCAGTGCTGGGATAGGGTATTCAGCTAACTATGGCTACACCTTC
many TRBJ2-5 TRBV19 15 - CASSMAPTGDATQYF TGTGCCAGTAGTATGGCCCCGACGGGGGATGCGACCCAGTACTTC
many TRBJ2-7 TRBV6-1 13 - CASIGYTAYEQYF TGTGCTAGCATAGGATACACAGCCTACGAGCAGTACTTC
many TRBJ1-1 TRBV6-5 15 - CASSYSRGPYTEAFF TGTGCCAGCAGTTACTCGCGGGGGCCATACACTGAAGCTTTCTTT
- TRBJ1-3 TRBV6-1 15 - CASTPGPDSGNTIYF TGTGCCAGCACCCCCGGACCGGACTCTGGAAACACCATATATTTT
- TRBJ2-2 TRBV12-3/TRBV12-4 14 - CASTQRGATGELFF TGTGCCAGCACCCAACGAGGAGCCACCGGGGAGCTGTTTTTT
many TRBJ2-7 TRBV19 11 - CASEQGYEQYF TGTGCCAGCGAGCAGGGATACGAGCAGTACTTC
- TRBJ2-7 TRBV7-2 13 - CASTNSQHDEQYF TGTGCCAGCACCAATTCCCAGCATGACGAGCAGTACTTC
many TRBJ2-7 TRBV19 13 - CASSIGTPYEQYF TGTGCCAGTAGTATCGGGACCCCGTACGAGCAGTACTTC
many TRBJ2-5 TRBV12-3/TRBV12-4 16 - CASSFSWGNHQETQYF TGTGCCAGCAGTTTTTCTTGGGGAAACCACCAAGAGACCCAGTACTTC
many TRBJ2-4 TRBV29-1 12 - CSGEGAKNIQYF TGCAGCGGAGAGGGGGCCAAAAACATTCAGTACTTC